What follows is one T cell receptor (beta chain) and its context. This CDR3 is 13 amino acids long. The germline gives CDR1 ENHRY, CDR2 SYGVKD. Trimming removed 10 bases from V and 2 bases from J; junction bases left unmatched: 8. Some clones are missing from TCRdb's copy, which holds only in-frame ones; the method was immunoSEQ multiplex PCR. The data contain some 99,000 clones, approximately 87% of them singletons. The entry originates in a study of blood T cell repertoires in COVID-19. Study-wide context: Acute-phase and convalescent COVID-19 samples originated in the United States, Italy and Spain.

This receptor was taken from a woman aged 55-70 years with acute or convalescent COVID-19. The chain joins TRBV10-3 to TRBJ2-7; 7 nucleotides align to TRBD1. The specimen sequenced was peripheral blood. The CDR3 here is CATWDDRAYEQYF. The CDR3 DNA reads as TGTGCCACATGGGATGACAGGGCCTACGAGCAGTACTTC.